This TCR beta chain was retrieved from a study of T cell responses to AZD1222 COVID-19 vaccine. Germline-derived CDR1 and CDR2 are KGHSH and LQKENI. This CDR3 has 14 amino acids. Trimming removed 2 bases from V and 5 bases from J; junction bases left unmatched: 4. Assay used: immunoSEQ multiplex PCR; TCRdb lists only in-frame clones, some missing. Here the sample spans tens of thousands of clones, 70% to 85% being singletons. Source: peripheral blood, taken on day 0 of AZD1222 vaccination. This clonotype was sampled from an adult in good health. This sequence joins TRBV18 and TRBJ1-1; TRBD1 aligns across 8 bases. CDR3 amino acids: CASSPSDRATEAFF. In DNA form, the CDR3 reads TGTGCCAGCTCACCATCGGACAGGGCAACTGAAGCTTTCTTT. Full variable domain (remainder filled in from reference TRBV18 and TRBJ1-1): NAGVMQNPRHLVRRRGQEARLRCSPMKGHSHVYWYRQLPEEGLKFMVYLQKENIIDESGMPKERFSAEFPKEGPSILRIQQVVRGDSAAYFCASSPSDRATEAFFGQGTRLTVV.